This TCR beta chain was found in a study of shared clonotypes between healthy human individuals. As concerns this clone: Its matching antigen is unknown.

Germline trimming cut 5 bases from V and 5 bases from J; bases unmatched to any gene: 7. Germline values: CDR1 MDHEN, CDR2 SYDVKM. The CDR3 extends over 15 amino acids. Assay runs were performed at deep level. Profiling relied on immunoSEQ multiplex PCR, and the TCRdb table lists in-frame clones only, not all of them. The table shows more than 1.2 million clones, with approximately 98.5% occurring only once. Regarding the study as a whole: Researchers sampled blood only, noting tissue repertoires likely differ.

This TCR derives from a man in his thirties or forties in good health. The chain recombines TRBV28 with TRBJ1-5; 9 bases map to TRBD1. The sample was naive CD4+ T cells sorted from blood. Subset meaning: CD45RA+ positively selected. The CDR3 loop reads CASSVGDREDQPQHF. The CDR3 DNA sequence: TGTGCCAGCAGTGTCGGGGACAGGGAGGATCAGCCCCAGCATTTT.